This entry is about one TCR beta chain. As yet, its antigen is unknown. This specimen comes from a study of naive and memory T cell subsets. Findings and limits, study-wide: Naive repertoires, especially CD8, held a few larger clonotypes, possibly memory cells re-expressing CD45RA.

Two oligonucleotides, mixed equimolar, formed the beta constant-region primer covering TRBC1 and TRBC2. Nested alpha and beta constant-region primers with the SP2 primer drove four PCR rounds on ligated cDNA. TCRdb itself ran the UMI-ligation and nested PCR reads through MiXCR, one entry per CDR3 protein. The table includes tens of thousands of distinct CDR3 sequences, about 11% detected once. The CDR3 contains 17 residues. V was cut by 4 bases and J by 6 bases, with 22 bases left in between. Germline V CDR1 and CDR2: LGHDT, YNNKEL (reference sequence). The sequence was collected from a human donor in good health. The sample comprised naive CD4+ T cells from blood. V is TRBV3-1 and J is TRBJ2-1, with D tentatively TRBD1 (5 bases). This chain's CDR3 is CASSRVVWPTRANEQFF. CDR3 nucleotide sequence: TGTGCCAGCAGCCGGGTCGTTTGGCCAACCAGGGCCAATGAGCAGTTCTTC.